Listed below are T cell receptor beta chains from one sample, sequenced in a study of blood T cells in healthy people across ages. TCRdb reprocessed the 5' RACE reads via MiXCR and lists one record per CDR3 protein. This sample has roughly 800,000 distinct CDR3 sequences, with 53% found just once. Sample: blood. The receptors were sampled from a man older than 75 in good health. Both conserved end residues are part of each CDR3. A D gene is named only where the DNA matches it firmly. Clone size is given for some rows only: seen once, a few or many times, or a class if the clone is expanded.

CDR3 DNA	CDR3 protein	clone size	D gene	J gene	V gene
TGCAGCGTTGTGGGACAGGGGGCATACAATGAGCAGTTCTTC	CSVVGQGAYNEQFF	few	TRBD1	TRBJ2-1	TRBV29-1
TGCAGTGCTAGACCGGGACTCTTGCACAGATACGCGTATTTT	CSARPGLLHRYAYF	NA	NA	TRBJ2-3	TRBV20-1
TGCAGCGTTGAACAGGGTAATGAAAAACTGTTTTTT	CSVEQGNEKLFF	NA	NA	TRBJ1-4	TRBV29-1
TGCGCCAGCAGCTTTTCAGGGGGAGTGGAGACCCAGTACTTC	CASSFSGGVETQYF	NA	TRBD1	TRBJ2-5	TRBV5-1
TGTGCCAGCAGGGACAGCTTCTACGAGCAGTACTTC	CASRDSFYEQYF	NA	NA	TRBJ2-7	TRBV28
TGTGCCAGTAGTCAGGGGAGAGACGCGTATTTT	CASSQGRDAYF	NA	NA	TRBJ2-3	TRBV6-5
TGTGCCAGCAGTGAAATTGGGGAGCGGACGTGGGGCAATGAGCAGTTCTTC	CASSEIGERTWGNEQFF	NA	NA	TRBJ2-1	TRBV2
TGTGCCAGCAGCCTCGTGGGTGCTGAAGCTTTCTTT	CASSLVGAEAFF	many	NA	TRBJ1-1	TRBV28
TGTGCCACCAGTTTCGGACAGGGAACCAAAGGGACAACCGGTGAGCAGTTCTTC	CATSFGQGTKGTTGEQFF	NA	TRBD1	TRBJ2-1	TRBV24-1
TGTGCCAGCAGTTACTCTCCCGACGGGTTGGGCACTGAAGCTTTCTTT	CASSYSPDGLGTEAFF	NA	NA	TRBJ1-1	TRBV6-5
TGTGCCAGCAGTTTATCGAGGCAGGGGGCGTATGGCTACACCTTC	CASSLSRQGAYGYTF	NA	TRBD1	TRBJ1-2	TRBV27
TGTGCCAGCAGTTTACTGGGTACCTTAGGCTACACCTTC	CASSLLGTLGYTF	few	NA	TRBJ1-2	TRBV27
TGTGCCAGCGGACAGGGTCCTAGCGGGAGATTGGGTACGCAGTATTTT	CASGQGPSGRLGTQYF	NA	TRBD2	TRBJ2-3	TRBV2
TGTGCCAGCAGCTTAACTAATCACAGGGCCGGAGCCAAAAACATTCAGTACTTC	CASSLTNHRAGAKNIQYF	NA	NA	TRBJ2-4	TRBV5-5
TGTGCCAGCAGCTTATGGGGACAGGGGGAAAAACTGTTTTTT	CASSLWGQGEKLFF	once	TRBD1	TRBJ1-4	TRBV7-6
TGCAGCGTTGAACGGACTAGCGGGAGCCACTACAATGAGCAGTTCTTC	CSVERTSGSHYNEQFF	many	TRBD2	TRBJ2-1	TRBV29-1
TGCAGTGCTAGAGAGGGGCGAGCGGGAGCGCGGAACACAGATACGCAGTATTTT	CSAREGRAGARNTDTQYF	NA	TRBD2	TRBJ2-3	TRBV20-1
TGTGTCAGCAGCCAAGACTACCCCGGGACGGACACCTTACTAGCCAAAAACATTCAGTACTTC	CVSSQDYPGTDTLLAKNIQYF	NA	NA	TRBJ2-4	TRBV3-1
TGTGCCAGCAGTTCAGCGGCAGAAGTAGCCGGGGGCTACACCTTC	CASSSAAEVAGGYTF	NA	NA	TRBJ1-2	TRBV27
TGTGCCAGCAGCTCAGGACTAGCGGGGGGGTGGGAGACCCAGTACTTC	CASSSGLAGGWETQYF	NA	TRBD2	TRBJ2-5	TRBV7-2
NA	CASSFASGIYNEQFF	NA	NA	TRBJ2-1	TRBV12-1
TGTGCCACCACGGGGGCACGGGGCACAGATACGCAGTATTTT	CATTGARGTDTQYF	NA	NA	TRBJ2-3	TRBV10-3
TGTGCCAGCAGCCTCCGAGTGGGGGTCTATGGCTACACCTTC	CASSLRVGVYGYTF	NA	NA	TRBJ1-2	TRBV3-1
TGTGCCAGCAGACAGGGGGCACGTAGCGCAGATACGCAGTATTTT	CASRQGARSADTQYF	NA	TRBD1	TRBJ2-3	TRBV12-3/TRBV12-4
TGTGCCATCAGTGAGTCATATTCCTTTACAGGGGAGAATCAGCCCCAGCATTTT	CAISESYSFTGENQPQHF	NA	TRBD1	TRBJ1-5	TRBV10-3
TGCGCCAGCAGCCAGGGTCAAACGGGATTAGCGAGGGGCTACAATGAGCAGTTCTTC	CASSQGQTGLARGYNEQFF	NA	NA	TRBJ2-1	TRBV4-1
TGCGCCAGCAGCCGTGGGGACTCCGCCCAAGAGACCCAGTACTTC	CASSRGDSAQETQYF	NA	NA	TRBJ2-5	TRBV5-1
TGTGCCAGCAGTGTTCTAGCGGGAAGGTACGAGCAGTACTTC	CASSVLAGRYEQYF	NA	TRBD2	TRBJ2-7	TRBV2